This paragraph reports one T cell receptor (beta chain). The data originate from a study of radiation and T cells in renal cell carcinoma. Only in-frame clones appear in the TCRdb table, and some are missing; sequencing was by immunoSEQ multiplex PCR. The data hold about 49,000 clones, with more than 80% observed a single time. Stated time point: blood 2 weeks post-SBRT. This sample's treatment: 15 Gy SBRT to primary tumor, nephrectomy 4 weeks later. Clear cell pathology was present in this patient's renal cell carcinoma. V gave up 1 base and J gave up 8 bases; unmatched junction bases: 8. This CDR3 spans 15 amino acids. Germline CDR1 is SGHTA and CDR2 is FQGNSA.

Specimen: blood, collected from a patient whose treatment included radiotherapy and nephrectomy. This sequence joins TRBV7-2 and TRBJ2-1; 7 positions match TRBD2. The TCR was taken from a woman aged 70-85 years with renal cell carcinoma. CDR3 sequence: CASSLDGGGSDEQFF. CDR3 in DNA: TGTGCCAGCAGCTTAGATGGGGGGGGATCTGATGAGCAGTTCTTC.